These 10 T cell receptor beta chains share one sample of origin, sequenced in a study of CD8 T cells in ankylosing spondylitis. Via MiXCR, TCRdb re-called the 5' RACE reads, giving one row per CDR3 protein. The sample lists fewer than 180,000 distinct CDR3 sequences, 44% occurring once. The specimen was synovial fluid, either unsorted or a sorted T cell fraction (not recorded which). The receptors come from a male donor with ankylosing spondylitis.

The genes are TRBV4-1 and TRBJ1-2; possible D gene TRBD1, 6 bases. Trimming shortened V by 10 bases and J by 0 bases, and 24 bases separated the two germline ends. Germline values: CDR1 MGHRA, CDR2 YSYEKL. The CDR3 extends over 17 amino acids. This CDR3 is CATRPLRQVPPNYGYTF. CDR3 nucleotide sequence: TGCGCCACCCGACCCCTCCGACAGGTTCCGCCTAACTATGGCTACACCTTC.

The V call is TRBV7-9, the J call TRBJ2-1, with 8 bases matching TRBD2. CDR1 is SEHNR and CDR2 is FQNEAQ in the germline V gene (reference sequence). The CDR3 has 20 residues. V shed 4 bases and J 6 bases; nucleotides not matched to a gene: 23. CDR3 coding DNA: TGTGCCAGCAGCTACTCACCCCTTTTACTTGGGACTAGAGAAGCCAATGAGCAGTTCTTC. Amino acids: CASSYSPLLLGTREANEQFF.

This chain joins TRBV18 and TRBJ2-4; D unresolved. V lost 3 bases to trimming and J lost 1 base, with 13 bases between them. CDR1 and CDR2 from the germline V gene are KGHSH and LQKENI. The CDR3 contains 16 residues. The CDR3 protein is CASSPVLLKAKNIQYF. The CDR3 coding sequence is TGTGCCAGCTCACCCGTCCTATTGAAGGCCAAAAACATTCAGTACTTC. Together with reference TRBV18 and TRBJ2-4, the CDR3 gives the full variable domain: NAGVMQNPRHLVRRRGQEARLRCSPMKGHSHVYWYRQLPEEGLKFMVYLQKENIIDESGMPKERFSAEFPKEGPSILRIQQVVRGDSAAYFCASSPVLLKAKNIQYFGAGTRLSVL.

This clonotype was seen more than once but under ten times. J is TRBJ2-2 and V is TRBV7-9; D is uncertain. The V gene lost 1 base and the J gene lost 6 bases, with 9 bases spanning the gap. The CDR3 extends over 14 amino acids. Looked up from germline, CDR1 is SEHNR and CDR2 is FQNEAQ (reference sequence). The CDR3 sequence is CASSLVQGPGELFF. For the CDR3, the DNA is TGTGCCAGCAGCTTAGTTCAAGGACCCGGGGAGCTGTTTTTT.

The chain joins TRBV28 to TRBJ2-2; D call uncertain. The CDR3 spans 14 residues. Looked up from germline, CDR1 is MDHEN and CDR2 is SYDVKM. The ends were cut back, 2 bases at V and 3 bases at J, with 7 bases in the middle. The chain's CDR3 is CASSLNLDTGELFF. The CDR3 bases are TGTGCCAGCAGTTTAAACTTGGACACCGGGGAGCTGTTTTTT. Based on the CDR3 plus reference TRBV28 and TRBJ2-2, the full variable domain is DVKVTQSSRYLVKRTGEKVFLECVQDMDHENMFWYRQDPGLGLRLIYFSYDVKMKEKGDIPEGYSVSREKKERFSLILESASTNQTSMYLCASSLNLDTGELFFGEGSRLTVL.

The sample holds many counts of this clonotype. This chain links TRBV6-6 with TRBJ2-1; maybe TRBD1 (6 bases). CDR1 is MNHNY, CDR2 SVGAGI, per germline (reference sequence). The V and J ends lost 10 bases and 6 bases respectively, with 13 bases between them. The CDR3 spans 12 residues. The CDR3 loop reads CATITGSNEQFF. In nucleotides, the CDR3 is TGTGCCACCATCACAGGGTCCAATGAGCAGTTCTTC.

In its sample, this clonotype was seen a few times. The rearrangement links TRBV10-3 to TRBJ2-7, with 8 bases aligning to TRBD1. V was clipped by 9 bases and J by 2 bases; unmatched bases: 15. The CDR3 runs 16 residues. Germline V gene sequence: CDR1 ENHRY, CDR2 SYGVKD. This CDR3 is CAISGPRDRRPYEQYF. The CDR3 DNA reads TGTGCCATTTCGGGACCACGGGACAGGAGACCCTACGAGCAGTACTTC.

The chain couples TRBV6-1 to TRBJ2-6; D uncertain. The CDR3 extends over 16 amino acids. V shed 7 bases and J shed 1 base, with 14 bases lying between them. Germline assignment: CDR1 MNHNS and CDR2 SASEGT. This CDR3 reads CASTRRVGSGANVLTF. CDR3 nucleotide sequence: TGTGCCAGCACCCGACGGGTTGGGTCTGGGGCCAACGTCCTGACTTTC.

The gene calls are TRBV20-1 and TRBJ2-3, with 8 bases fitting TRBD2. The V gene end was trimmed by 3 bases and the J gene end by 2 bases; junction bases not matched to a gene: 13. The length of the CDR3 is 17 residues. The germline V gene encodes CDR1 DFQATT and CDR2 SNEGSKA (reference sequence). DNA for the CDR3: TGCAGTGCTAGGGCCGGTTTAGCGGGGCCCCACACAGATACGCAGTATTTT. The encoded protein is CSARAGLAGPHTDTQYF.

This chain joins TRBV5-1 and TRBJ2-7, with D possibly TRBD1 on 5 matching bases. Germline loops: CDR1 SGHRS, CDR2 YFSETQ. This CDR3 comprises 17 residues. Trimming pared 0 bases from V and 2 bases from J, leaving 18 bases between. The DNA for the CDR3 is TGCGCCAGCAGCTTGGAGATTAGGGGCAGGCGTCCCTACGAGCAGTACTTC. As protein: CASSLEIRGRRPYEQYF.